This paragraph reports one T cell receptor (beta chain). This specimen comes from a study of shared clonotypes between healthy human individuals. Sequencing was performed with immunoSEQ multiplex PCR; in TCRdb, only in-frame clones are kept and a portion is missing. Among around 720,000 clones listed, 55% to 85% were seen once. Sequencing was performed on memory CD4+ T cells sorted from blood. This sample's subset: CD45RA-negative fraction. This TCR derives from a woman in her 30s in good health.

CDR3 nucleotide sequence: TGTGCCAGTAGTGCAATAGGGCACAGCTCTGGGGCCAACGTCCTGACTTTC. Amino acids: CASSAIGHSSGANVLTF. This rearrangement joins TRBV19 to TRBJ2-6; D is undetermined. The germline V gene has CDR1 LNHDA and CDR2 SQIVND (reference sequence). V lost 5 bases and J lost 0, with 14 bases in between. CDR3 size: 17 residues.